This TCR beta chain was sequenced in a study of shared clonotypes between healthy human individuals. Positively selected for CCR7, the CD45RO-negative cells used as naive CD8 cells excluded terminally differentiated effector memory CD45RA+ cells. Produced via immunoSEQ multiplex PCR; TCRdb's table is partial and in-frame only. The sample lists just over 2,000,000 clones; roughly 95% were seen once. Germline V CDR1 and CDR2: MNHEY, SMNVEV (reference sequence). Trimming cost V 5 bases and J 2 bases, with 10 bases left between them. CDR3 length equals 14 residues. The rearrangement joins TRBV27 to TRBJ2-1; D might be TRBD1 (6 bases). This sequence was found in a man younger than 35 in good health. The sample consisted of naive CD8+ T cells sorted from blood. CDR3 in DNA: TGTGCCAGCAGTCCGAGGACAGCCTACAATGAGCAGTTCTTC. Protein product: CASSPRTAYNEQFF.